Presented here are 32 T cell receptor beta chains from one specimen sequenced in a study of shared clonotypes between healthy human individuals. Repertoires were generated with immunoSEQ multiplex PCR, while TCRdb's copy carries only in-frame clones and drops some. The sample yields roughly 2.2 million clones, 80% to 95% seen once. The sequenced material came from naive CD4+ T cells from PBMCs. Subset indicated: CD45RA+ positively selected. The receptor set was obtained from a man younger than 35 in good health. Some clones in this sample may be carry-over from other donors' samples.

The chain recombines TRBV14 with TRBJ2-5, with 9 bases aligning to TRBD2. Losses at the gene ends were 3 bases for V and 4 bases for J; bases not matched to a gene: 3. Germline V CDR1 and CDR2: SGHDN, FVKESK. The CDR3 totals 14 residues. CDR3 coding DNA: TGTGCCAGCAGCCATTTTAGCGGGAGAGAGACCCAGTACTTC. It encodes CASSHFSGRETQYF. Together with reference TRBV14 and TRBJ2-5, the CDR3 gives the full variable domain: EAGVTQFPSHSVIEKGQTVTLRCDPISGHDNLYWYRRVMGKEIKFLLHFVKESKQDESGMPNNRFLAERTGGTYSTLKVQPAELEDSGVYFCASSHFSGRETQYFGPGTRLLVL.

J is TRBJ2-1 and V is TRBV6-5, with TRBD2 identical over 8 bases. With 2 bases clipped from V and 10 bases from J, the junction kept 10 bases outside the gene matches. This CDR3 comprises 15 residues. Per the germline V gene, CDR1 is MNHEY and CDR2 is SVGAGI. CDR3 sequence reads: CASSYGGRTMKEQFF. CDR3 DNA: TGTGCCAGCAGTTACGGCGGGAGGACTATGAAGGAGCAGTTCTTC.

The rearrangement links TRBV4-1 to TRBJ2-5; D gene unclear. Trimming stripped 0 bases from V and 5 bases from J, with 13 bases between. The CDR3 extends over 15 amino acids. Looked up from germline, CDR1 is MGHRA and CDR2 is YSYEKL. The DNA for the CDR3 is TGCGCCAGCAGCCAAGATCGAACTCCCGCGGAGACCCAGTACTTC. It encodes CASSQDRTPAETQYF.

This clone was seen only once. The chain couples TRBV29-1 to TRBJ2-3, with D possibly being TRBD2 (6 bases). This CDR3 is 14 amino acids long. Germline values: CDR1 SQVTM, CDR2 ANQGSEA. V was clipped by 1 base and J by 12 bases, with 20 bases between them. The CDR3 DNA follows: TGCAGCGTTGAAGCGGGGGATATCGGCTCCGTTCAGTATTTT. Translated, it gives CSVEAGDIGSVQYF.

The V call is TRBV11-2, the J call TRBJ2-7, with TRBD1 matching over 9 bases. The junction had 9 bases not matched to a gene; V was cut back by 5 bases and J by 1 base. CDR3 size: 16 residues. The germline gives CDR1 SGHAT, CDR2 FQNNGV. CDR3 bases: TGTGCCAGCAGCCCCGTCTCCGGGACAGGGTCCTACGAGCAGTACTTC. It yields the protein CASSPVSGTGSYEQYF. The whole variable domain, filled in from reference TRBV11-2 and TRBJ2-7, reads EAGVAQSPRYKIIEKRQSVAFWCNPISGHATLYWYQQILGQGPKLLIQFQNNGVVDDSQLPKDRFSAERLKGVDSTLKIQPAKLEDSAVYLCASSPVSGTGSYEQYFGPGTRLTVT.

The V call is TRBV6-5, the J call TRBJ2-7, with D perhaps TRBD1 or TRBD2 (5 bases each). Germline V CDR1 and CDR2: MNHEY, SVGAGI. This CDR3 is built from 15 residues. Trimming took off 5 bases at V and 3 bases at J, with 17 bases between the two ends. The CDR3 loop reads CASSPRGAGIYEQYF. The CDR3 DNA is TGTGCCAGCAGTCCACGAGGGGCAGGGATCTACGAGCAGTACTTC.

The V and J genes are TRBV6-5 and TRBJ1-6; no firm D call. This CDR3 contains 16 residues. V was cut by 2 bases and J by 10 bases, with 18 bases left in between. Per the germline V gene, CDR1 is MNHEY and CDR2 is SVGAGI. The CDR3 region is CASSYRRPEPWSPLHF. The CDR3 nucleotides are TGTGCCAGCAGTTACAGACGTCCTGAACCATGGTCACCCCTCCACTTT.

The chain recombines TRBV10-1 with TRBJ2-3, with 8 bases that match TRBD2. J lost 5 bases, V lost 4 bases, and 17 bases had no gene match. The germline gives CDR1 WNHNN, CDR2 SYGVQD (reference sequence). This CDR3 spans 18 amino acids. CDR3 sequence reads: CASSALRLSSGRLDTQYF. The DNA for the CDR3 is TGCGCCAGCAGTGCTTTAAGGTTGTCTAGCGGGCGGCTAGATACGCAGTATTTT.

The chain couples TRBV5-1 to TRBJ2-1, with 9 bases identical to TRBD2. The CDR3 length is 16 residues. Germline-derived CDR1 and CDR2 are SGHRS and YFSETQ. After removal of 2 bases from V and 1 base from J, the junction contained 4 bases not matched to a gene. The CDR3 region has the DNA TGCGCCAGCAGCTTAACGACTAGCGGATCCTACAATGAGCAGTTCTTC. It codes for CASSLTTSGSYNEQFF.

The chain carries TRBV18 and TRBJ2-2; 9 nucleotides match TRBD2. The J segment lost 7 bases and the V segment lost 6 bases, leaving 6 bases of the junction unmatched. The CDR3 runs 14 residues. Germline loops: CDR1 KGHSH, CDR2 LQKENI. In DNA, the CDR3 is TGTGCCAGCTCGATCGGAGCGGGAGGCGGGGAGCTGTTTTTT. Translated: CASSIGAGGGELFF.

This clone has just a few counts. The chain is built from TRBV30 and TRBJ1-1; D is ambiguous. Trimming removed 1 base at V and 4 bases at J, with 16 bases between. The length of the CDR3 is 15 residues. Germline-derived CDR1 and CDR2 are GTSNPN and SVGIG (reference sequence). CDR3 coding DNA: TGTGCCTGGAGTGCCCCCTCCGTGGCGGGCACTGAAGCTTTCTTT. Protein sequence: CAWSAPSVAGTEAFF.

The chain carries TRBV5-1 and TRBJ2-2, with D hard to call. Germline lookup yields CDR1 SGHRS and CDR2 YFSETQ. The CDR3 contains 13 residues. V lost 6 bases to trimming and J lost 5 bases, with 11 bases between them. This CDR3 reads CASTTPGTGELFF. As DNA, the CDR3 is TGCGCCAGCACCACACCCGGGACCGGGGAGCTGTTTTTT.

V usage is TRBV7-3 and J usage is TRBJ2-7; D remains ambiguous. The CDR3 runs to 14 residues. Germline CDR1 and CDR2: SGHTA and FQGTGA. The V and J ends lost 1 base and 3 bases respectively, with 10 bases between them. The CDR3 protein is CASSLNSASYEQYF. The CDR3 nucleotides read TGTGCCAGCAGCTTAAATTCTGCTAGCTACGAGCAGTACTTC.

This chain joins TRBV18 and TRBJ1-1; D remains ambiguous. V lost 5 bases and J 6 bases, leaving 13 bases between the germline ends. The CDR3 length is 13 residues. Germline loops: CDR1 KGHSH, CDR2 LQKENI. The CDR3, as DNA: TGTGCCAGCTCATCACTACAGACATCTGAAGCTTTCTTT. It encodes CASSSLQTSEAFF.

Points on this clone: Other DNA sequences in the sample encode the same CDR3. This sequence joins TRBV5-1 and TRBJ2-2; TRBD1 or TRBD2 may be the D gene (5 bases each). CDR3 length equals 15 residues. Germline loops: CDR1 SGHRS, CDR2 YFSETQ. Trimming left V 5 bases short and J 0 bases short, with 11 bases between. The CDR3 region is CASRTGTANTGELFF. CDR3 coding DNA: TGCGCCAGCAGAACCGGGACGGCGAACACCGGGGAGCTGTTTTTT.

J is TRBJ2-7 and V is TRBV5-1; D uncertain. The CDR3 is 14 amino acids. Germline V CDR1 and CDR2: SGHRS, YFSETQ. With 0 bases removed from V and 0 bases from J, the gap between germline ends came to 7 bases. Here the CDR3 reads CASSLVLSSYEQYF. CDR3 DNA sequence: TGCGCCAGCAGCTTGGTTCTAAGCTCCTACGAGCAGTACTTC.

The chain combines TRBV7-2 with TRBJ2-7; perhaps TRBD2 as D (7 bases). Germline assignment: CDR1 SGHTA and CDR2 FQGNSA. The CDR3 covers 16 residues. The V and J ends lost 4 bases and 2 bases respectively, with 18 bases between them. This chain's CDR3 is CASSSYREGDPYEQYF. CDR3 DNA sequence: TGTGCCAGCAGCTCCTACAGGGAGGGGGACCCCTACGAGCAGTACTTC.

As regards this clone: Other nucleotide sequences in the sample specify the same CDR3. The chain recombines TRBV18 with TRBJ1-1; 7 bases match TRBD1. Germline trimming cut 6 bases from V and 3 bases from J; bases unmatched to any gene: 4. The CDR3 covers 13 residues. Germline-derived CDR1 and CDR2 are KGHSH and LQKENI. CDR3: CASSPDRDTEAFF. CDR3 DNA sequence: TGTGCCAGCTCGCCAGACAGGGACACTGAAGCTTTCTTT.

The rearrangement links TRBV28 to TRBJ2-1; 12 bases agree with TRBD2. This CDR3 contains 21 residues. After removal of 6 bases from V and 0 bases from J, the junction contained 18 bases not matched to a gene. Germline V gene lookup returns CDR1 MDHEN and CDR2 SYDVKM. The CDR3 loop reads CASRRTPSGRERPSSYNEQFF. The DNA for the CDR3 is TGTGCCAGCAGAAGAACGCCTAGCGGGAGGGAACGACCCAGCTCCTACAATGAGCAGTTCTTC.

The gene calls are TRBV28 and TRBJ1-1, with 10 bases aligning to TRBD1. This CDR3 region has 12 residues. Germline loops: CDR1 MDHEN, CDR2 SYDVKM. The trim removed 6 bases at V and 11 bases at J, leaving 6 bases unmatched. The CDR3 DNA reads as TGTGCCAGCAGAACCGGGACAGGGGACGCTTTCTTT. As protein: CASRTGTGDAFF.

As DNA, the CDR3 is TGCGCCAGCAGCCCCCGACAGGGGCATCAAGAGACCCAGTACTTC. Residues: CASSPRQGHQETQYF. The V call is TRBV4-1, the J call TRBJ2-5; TRBD1 aligns across 8 bases. Germline assignment: CDR1 MGHRA and CDR2 YSYEKL. The length of the CDR3 is 15 residues. The V segment lost 4 bases and the J segment 2 bases; nucleotides outside the gene matches: 6.

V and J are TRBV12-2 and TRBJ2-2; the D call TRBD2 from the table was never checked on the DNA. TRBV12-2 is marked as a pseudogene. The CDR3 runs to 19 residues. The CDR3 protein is CASRFTLPSGSMNTGELFF. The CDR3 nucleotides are TGTGCAAGTCGCTTTACCCTTCCTAGCGGGAGTATGAACACCGGGGAGCTGTTTTTT.

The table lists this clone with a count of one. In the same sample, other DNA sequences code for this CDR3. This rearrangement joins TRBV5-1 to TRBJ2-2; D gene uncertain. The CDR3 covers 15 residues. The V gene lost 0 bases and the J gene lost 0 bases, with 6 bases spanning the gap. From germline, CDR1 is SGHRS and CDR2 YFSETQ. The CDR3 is CASSLGASNTGELFF. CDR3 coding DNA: TGCGCCAGCAGCTTGGGGGCGTCGAACACCGGGGAGCTGTTTTTT.

The CDR3 loop reads CASSLLGQAGETQYF. CDR3 nucleotide sequence: TGTGCCAGCAGCTTACTGGGACAGGCGGGGGAGACCCAGTACTTC. The rearrangement uses TRBV7-9 and TRBJ2-5; 8 bases are a match to TRBD1. V was clipped by 2 bases and J by 5 bases; unmatched bases: 7. Germline values: CDR1 SEHNR, CDR2 FQNEAQ (reference sequence). The CDR3 is 15 amino acids.

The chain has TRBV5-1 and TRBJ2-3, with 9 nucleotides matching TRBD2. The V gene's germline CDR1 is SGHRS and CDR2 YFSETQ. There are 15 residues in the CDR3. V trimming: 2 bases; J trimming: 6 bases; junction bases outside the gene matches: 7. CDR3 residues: CASSFRAAGGDTQYF. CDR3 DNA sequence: TGCGCCAGCAGCTTTCGGGCAGCGGGAGGCGATACGCAGTATTTT.

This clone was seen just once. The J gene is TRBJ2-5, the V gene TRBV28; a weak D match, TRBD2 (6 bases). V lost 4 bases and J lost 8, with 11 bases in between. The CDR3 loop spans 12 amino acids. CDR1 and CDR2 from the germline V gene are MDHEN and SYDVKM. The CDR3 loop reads CASSSLRGTQYF. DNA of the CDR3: TGTGCCAGCAGTTCGCTGCGGGGTACCCAGTACTTC.

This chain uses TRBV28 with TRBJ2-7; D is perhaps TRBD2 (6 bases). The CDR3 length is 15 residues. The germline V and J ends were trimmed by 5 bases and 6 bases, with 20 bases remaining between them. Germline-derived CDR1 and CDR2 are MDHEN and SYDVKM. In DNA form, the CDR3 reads TGTGCCAGCAGTCCCCAGGGACTCCCCGGGGGCGAGCAGTACTTC. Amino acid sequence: CASSPQGLPGGEQYF.

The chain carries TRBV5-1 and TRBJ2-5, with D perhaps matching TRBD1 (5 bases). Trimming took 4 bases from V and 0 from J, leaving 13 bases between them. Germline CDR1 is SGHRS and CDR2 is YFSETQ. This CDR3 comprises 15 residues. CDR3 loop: CASSQTTVYQETQYF. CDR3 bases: TGCGCCAGCAGCCAGACGACAGTATACCAAGAGACCCAGTACTTC. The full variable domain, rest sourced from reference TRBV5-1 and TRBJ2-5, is KAGVTQTPRYLIKTRGQQVTLSCSPISGHRSVSWYQQTPGQGLQFLFEYFSETQRNKGNFPGRFSGRQFSNSRSEMNVSTLELGDSALYLCASSQTTVYQETQYFGPGTRLLVL.

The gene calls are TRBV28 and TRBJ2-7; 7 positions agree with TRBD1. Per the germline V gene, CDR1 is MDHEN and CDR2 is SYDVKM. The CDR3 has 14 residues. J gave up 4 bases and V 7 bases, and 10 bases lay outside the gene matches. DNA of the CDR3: TGTGCCAGCACCACAGGGGCACTAGGGTACGAGCAGTACTTC. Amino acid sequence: CASTTGALGYEQYF.

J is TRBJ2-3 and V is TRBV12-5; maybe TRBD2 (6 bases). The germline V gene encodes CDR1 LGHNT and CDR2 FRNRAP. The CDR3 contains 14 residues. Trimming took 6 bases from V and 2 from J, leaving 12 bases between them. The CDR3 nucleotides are TGTGCTAGTGGCACTAGCTTATCCACAGATACGCAGTATTTT. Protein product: CASGTSLSTDTQYF. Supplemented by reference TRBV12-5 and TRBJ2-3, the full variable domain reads DARVTQTPRHKVTEMGQEVTMRCQPILGHNTVFWYRQTMMQGLELLAYFRNRAPLDDSGMPKDRFSAEMPDATLATLKIQPSEPRDSAVYFCASGTSLSTDTQYFGPGTRLTVL.

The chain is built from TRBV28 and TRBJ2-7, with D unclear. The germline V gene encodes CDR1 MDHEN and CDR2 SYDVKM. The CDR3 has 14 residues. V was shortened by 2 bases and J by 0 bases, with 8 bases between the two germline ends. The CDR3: CASSLRQISYEQYF. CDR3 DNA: TGTGCCAGCAGTTTACGTCAGATCTCCTACGAGCAGTACTTC.

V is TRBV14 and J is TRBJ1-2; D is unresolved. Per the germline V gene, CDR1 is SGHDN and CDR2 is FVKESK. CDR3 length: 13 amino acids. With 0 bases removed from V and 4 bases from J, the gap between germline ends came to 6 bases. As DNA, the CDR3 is TGTGCCAGCAGCCAAGACAGGCGCTATGGCTACACCTTC. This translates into CASSQDRRYGYTF.